The clone carrying this T cell receptor beta chain appeared a few times. The antigen is undetermined. The data stem from a study of follicular helper T cells after annual influenza vaccination. Method: immunoSEQ multiplex PCR; TCRdb's copy keeps in-frame clones and lacks some. Counted here are thousands of clones, 82% occurring once; the ten biggest clones make up approximately 1.4%. Study outcomes and limitations: Recurrent ICOS+CD38+ cTfh clonotypes included tetramer and AIM influenza-specific ones.

The germline V and J ends were trimmed by 3 bases and 6 bases, with 14 bases remaining between them. The CDR3 runs 15 residues. The germline gives CDR1 SEHNR, CDR2 FQNEAQ (reference sequence). Time point described: 2015-2016 season, 7 days after influenza vaccination. Blood volume per time point ranged from about 35 to 110 mL. The sequence derives from an adult who received the influenza vaccine. The chain carries TRBV7-9 and TRBJ2-2; D gene ambiguous. Sequences were derived from CXCR5- memory CD4+ T cells sorted from blood, sampled 7 days after influenza vaccination. The CDR3 sequence: CASSFVDLGAGELFF. The CDR3 nucleotides are TGTGCCAGCAGCTTTGTGGACCTCGGAGCCGGGGAGCTGTTTTTT.